This entry describes one T cell receptor (beta chain). The sample comes from a study of shared clonotypes between healthy human individuals. Using immunoSEQ multiplex PCR, the repertoire was profiled, and TCRdb retains in-frame clones only, with some absent. The table includes about 1.4 million clones, 96% detected once. V shed 1 base and J 8 bases; nucleotides not matched to a gene: 6. This CDR3 spans 15 amino acids. Germline V gene data show CDR1 as LNHDA and CDR2 as SQIVND (reference sequence). There were no recent acute infections or vaccinations among the donors, who were healthy HIV-negative adults.

The chain links TRBV19 to TRBJ2-1, with TRBD2 matching over 9 bases. This TCR was sampled from a man between 25 and 39 years old in good health. The sequenced sample consisted of naive CD4+ T cells sorted from blood. Documented subset: CD45RA+ positively selected. DNA of the CDR3: TGTGCCAGTAGTATAGTAGGGACTAGCTTCTATGAGCAGTTCTTC. Translation gives CASSIVGTSFYEQFF.